These 17 T cell receptor beta chains came from one sample sequenced in a study of cytomegalovirus exposure and HLA in healthy donors. 60 Vbeta and 13 Jbeta primers were used in PCR. Sequencing was performed with immunoSEQ multiplex PCR; in TCRdb, only in-frame clones are kept and a portion is missing. The sample consists of 100,000 or so clones, about 70% of them appearing once. Sequencing was carried out using PBMCs. These receptors were collected from a man aged 25-40 years in good health and CMV-seronegative.

For the CDR3, the DNA is TGTGCCAGCAGCCAACATTCTGGACTAGTGACGGAGACCCAGTACTTC. Its translation is CASSQHSGLVTETQYF. V usage is TRBV14 and J usage is TRBJ2-5, with TRBD2 identical over 7 bases. This CDR3 spans 16 amino acids. CDR1 is SGHDN and CDR2 is FVKESK in the germline V gene. J was trimmed by 5 bases and V by 2 bases; bases with no gene match: 11.

The V and J genes are TRBV6-5 and TRBJ1-4; D unresolved. V lost 7 bases to trimming and J lost 7 bases, with 19 bases between them. This CDR3 is built from 15 residues. Germline assignment: CDR1 MNHEY and CDR2 SVGAGI. The CDR3 spells CASTQRGGPVEKLFF. The CDR3 nucleotides read TGTGCCAGCACCCAACGCGGCGGGCCGGTTGAAAAACTGTTTTTT.

J is TRBJ1-2 and V is TRBV7-2; D remains ambiguous. Germline assignment: CDR1 SGHTA and CDR2 FQGNSA. V was trimmed by 5 bases and J by 7 bases, leaving 14 bases between them. CDR3 length: 13 amino acids. The CDR3 spells CASSPEAESGYTF. For the CDR3, the DNA is TGTGCCAGCAGCCCCGAGGCAGAAAGTGGCTACACCTTC.

This rearrangement joins TRBV2 to TRBJ1-1, with TRBD1 as a possible D gene (6 bases). The CDR3 has 15 amino acids. Germline V lookup: CDR1 SNHLY, CDR2 FYNNEI. V was clipped by 5 bases and J by 2 bases, with 15 bases between them. CDR3 amino acids: CASSFSTGTNTEAFF. CDR3 coding DNA: TGTGCCAGCAGTTTCTCTACAGGGACAAACACTGAAGCTTTCTTT.

This chain connects TRBV11-1 to TRBJ1-3, with a possible D match to TRBD1 (6 bases). Germline-derived CDR1 and CDR2 are SGHAT and FQDESV (reference sequence). Trimming pared 5 bases from V and 3 bases from J, leaving 11 bases between. This CDR3 has 14 amino acids. The CDR3 is CASSENRVGNTIYF. The DNA of the CDR3 is TGTGCCAGCAGCGAGAACAGGGTTGGAAACACCATATATTTT.

The V gene is TRBV7-2, the J gene TRBJ2-1; 10 nucleotides agree with TRBD2. Per germline, CDR1 SGHTA and CDR2 FQGNSA. With 5 bases clipped from V and 4 bases from J, the junction kept 8 bases outside the gene matches. The CDR3 spans 16 residues. DNA for the CDR3: TGTGCCAGCAGCCCGGTAGCGGGAGGTCGGTACAATGAGCAGTTCTTC. It encodes CASSPVAGGRYNEQFF.

The chain employs TRBV7-9 and TRBJ1-6, with TRBD1 matching over 8 bases. Germline CDR1 and CDR2: SEHNR and FQNEAQ (reference sequence). J was trimmed by 8 bases and V by 3 bases; bases with no gene match: 6. This CDR3 comprises 15 residues. The CDR3 is CASSFRDRQYSPLHF. The CDR3 DNA is TGTGCCAGCAGCTTCCGGGACAGGCAATATTCACCCCTCCACTTT.

The CDR3 sequence is CASSLLQVDEQYF. For the CDR3, the DNA is TGTGCCAGCAGCTTGTTACAGGTTGACGAGCAGTACTTC. This chain links TRBV7-6 with TRBJ2-5, with D tentatively TRBD1 (5 bases). The J call is uncertain, as TRBJ2-7 better fits the DNA end. CDR1 and CDR2 from the germline V gene are SGHVS and FNYEAQ. The length of the CDR3 is 13 residues.

This rearrangement joins TRBV2 to TRBJ2-7; 10 bases align to TRBD2. J was trimmed by 2 bases and V by 0 bases; bases with no gene match: 7. CDR3 length: 17 amino acids. Germline V gene data show CDR1 as SNHLY and CDR2 as FYNNEI. As DNA, the CDR3 is TGTGCCAGCAGTGAAGCGGAGCCGGGACTAGCGACCTACGAGCAGTACTTC. Translation: CASSEAEPGLATYEQYF. The full variable domain, completed using reference TRBV2 and TRBJ2-7, is EPEVTQTPSHQVTQMGQEVILRCVPISNHLYFYWYRQILGQKVEFLVSFYNNEISEKSEIFDDQFSVERPDGSNFTLKIRSTKLEDSAMYFCASSEAEPGLATYEQYFGPGTRLTVT.

The V gene is TRBV4-2, the J gene TRBJ2-7; 8 bases align to TRBD2. The CDR3 length is 17 residues. Germline CDR1 is LGHNA and CDR2 is YNFKEQ. Unmatched junction bases numbered 9, after V lost 0 bases and J lost 2 bases. The CDR3 region has the DNA TGTGCCAGCAGCCAAGATGAGGACCTCGGGGGGGCCTACGAGCAGTACTTC. This encodes CASSQDEDLGGAYEQYF.

V gene TRBV5-6 combines with J gene TRBJ1-4; 10 nucleotides align to TRBD1. The CDR3 extends over 14 amino acids. Germline V CDR1 and CDR2: SGHDT, YYEEEE. Trimming removed 4 bases from V and 6 bases from J; junction bases left unmatched: 3. The CDR3 loop is CASSPGQGHEKLFF. The CDR3 DNA follows: TGTGCCAGCAGCCCGGGACAGGGGCATGAAAAACTGTTTTTT.

This CDR3 reads CASRGQGRGTDTQYF. The CDR3 DNA reads TGTGCCAGCAGAGGACAGGGTCGGGGGACAGATACGCAGTATTTT. The chain links TRBV6-5 to TRBJ2-3; 8 nucleotides agree with TRBD1. CDR1 and CDR2 from the germline V gene are MNHEY and SVGAGI. CDR3 size: 15 residues. V dropped 6 bases and J dropped 3; count of bases not matched to a gene: 8.

V gene TRBV28 combines with J gene TRBJ1-2; no firm D call. Germline V gene data show CDR1 as MDHEN and CDR2 as SYDVKM. V was shortened by 3 bases and J by 4 bases, with 9 bases between the two germline ends. This CDR3 contains 13 residues. CDR3 protein: CASSLRAGYGYTF. CDR3 coding DNA: TGTGCCAGCAGTTTGAGGGCCGGCTATGGCTACACCTTC.

The J gene is TRBJ2-1, the V gene TRBV18; D remains ambiguous. There are 12 residues in the CDR3. Germline-derived CDR1 and CDR2 are KGHSH and LQKENI. V was trimmed by 3 bases and J by 10 bases, leaving 10 bases between them. The CDR3 reads CASSPPQQEQFF. The DNA of the CDR3 is TGTGCCAGCTCACCCCCACAGCAGGAGCAGTTCTTC.

The chain employs TRBV30 and TRBJ2-1; 10 nucleotides line up with TRBD1. The length of the CDR3 is 12 residues. Germline-derived CDR1 and CDR2 are GTSNPN and SVGIG (reference sequence). The CDR3 spells CARDRGTGKQFF. The CDR3 bases are TGTGCGAGGGACAGGGGTACAGGTAAGCAGTTCTTC.

This clone has just a few counts. This sequence joins TRBV11-3 and TRBJ1-1, with no clear D. The V and J ends lost 4 bases and 0 bases respectively, with 18 bases between them. This CDR3 is 17 amino acids long. CDR1 SGHNT and CDR2 YENEEA come from the germline V gene. The CDR3 loop is CASSSQASLWVNTEAFF. CDR3 nucleotide sequence: TGTGCCAGCAGCTCCCAGGCCTCCCTGTGGGTGAACACTGAAGCTTTCTTT.

The gene calls are TRBV7-2 and TRBJ2-5, with 10 bases identical to TRBD2. The CDR3 spans 15 residues. Trimming cost V 2 bases and J 7 bases; bases outside gene matches: 7. CDR1 is SGHTA and CDR2 is FQGNSA in the germline V gene. CDR3 in amino acids: CASSLSLAGAPTQYF. CDR3 sequence (DNA): TGTGCCAGCAGCTTATCCCTAGCGGGAGCGCCGACCCAGTACTTC.